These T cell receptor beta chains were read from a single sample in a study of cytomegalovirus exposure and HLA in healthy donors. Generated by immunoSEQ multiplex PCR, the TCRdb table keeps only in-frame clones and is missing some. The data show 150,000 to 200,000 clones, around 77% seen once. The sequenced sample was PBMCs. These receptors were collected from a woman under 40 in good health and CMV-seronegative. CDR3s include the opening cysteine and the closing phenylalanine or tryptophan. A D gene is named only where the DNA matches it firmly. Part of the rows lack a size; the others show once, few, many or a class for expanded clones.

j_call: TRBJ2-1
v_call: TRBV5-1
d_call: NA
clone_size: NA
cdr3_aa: CASSSHRDTNSYNEQFF
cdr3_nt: TGCGCCAGCAGCTCCCACCGGGACACCAACTCCTACAATGAGCAGTTCTTC

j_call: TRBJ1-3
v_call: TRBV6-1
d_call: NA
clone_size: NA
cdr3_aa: CASTSQISGNTIYF
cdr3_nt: TGTGCCAGCACATCCCAAATCTCTGGAAACACCATATATTTT

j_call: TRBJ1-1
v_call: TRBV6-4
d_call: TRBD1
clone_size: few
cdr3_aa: CASSGTADRGGTEAFF
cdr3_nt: TGTGCCAGCAGTGGAACGGCGGACAGGGGGGGCACTGAAGCTTTCTTT

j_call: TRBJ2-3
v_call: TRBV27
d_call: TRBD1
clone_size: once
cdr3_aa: CASIPDRGQDTQYF
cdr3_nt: TGTGCCAGCATTCCGGACAGGGGTCAAGATACGCAGTATTTT

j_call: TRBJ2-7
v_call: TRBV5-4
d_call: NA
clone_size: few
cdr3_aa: CASSPRALDPGEQYF
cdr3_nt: TGTGCCAGCAGCCCCCGTGCGCTAGATCCGGGCGAGCAGTACTTC

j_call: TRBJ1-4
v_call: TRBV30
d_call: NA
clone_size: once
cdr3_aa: CAWSTQGTNEKLFF
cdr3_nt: TGTGCCTGGAGTACCCAGGGTACTAATGAAAAACTGTTTTTT

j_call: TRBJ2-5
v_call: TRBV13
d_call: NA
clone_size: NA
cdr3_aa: CASSFGGLGEYQETQYF
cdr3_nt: TGTGCCAGCAGCTTTGGAGGGTTGGGGGAGTACCAAGAGACCCAGTACTTC

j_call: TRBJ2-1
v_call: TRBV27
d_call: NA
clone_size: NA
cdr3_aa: CASSFGNEQFF
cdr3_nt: TGTGCCAGCAGTTTCGGCAATGAGCAGTTCTTC

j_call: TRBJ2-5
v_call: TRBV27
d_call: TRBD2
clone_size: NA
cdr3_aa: CASSLLGGSGSYF
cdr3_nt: TGTGCCAGCAGTTTATTGGGGGGTAGCGGGAGTTACTTC

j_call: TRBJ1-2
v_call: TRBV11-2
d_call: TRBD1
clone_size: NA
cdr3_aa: CASSSIKLRQGRNYGYTF
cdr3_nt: TGTGCCAGCAGCTCCATAAAGCTCAGACAGGGCCGCAACTATGGCTACACCTTC

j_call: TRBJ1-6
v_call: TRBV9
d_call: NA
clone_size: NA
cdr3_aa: CASSALGARSSPLHF
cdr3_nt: TGTGCCAGCAGCGCTTTGGGGGCCAGGAGTTCACCCCTCCACTTT

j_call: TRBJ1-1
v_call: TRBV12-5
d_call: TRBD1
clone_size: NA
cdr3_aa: CASGLAAGGYSTEAFF
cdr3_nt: TGTGCTAGTGGTCTCGCGGCAGGGGGGTATAGCACTGAAGCTTTCTTT

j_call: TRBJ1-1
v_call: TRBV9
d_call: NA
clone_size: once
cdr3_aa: CASSKQVGMDTEAFF
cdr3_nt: TGTGCCAGCAGCAAACAGGTGGGCATGGACACTGAAGCTTTCTTT

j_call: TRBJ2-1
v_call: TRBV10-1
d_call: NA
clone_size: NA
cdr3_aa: CASSQLGAHSYNEQFF
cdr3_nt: TGCGCCAGCAGCCAGTTGGGCGCTCACTCCTACAATGAGCAGTTCTTC

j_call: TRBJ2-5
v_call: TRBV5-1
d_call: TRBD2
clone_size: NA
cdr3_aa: CASSLVLAGQETQYF
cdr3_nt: TGCGCCAGCAGCTTGGTGCTAGCGGGCCAAGAGACCCAGTACTTC

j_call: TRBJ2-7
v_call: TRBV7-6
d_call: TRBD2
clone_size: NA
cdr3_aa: CASSPARGLANPYEQYF
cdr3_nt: TGTGCCAGCAGTCCAGCGCGGGGACTAGCCAATCCCTACGAGCAGTACTTC

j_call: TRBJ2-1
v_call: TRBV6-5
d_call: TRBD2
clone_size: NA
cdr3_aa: CASSYSVLAGQQQFF
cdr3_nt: TGTGCCAGCAGTTACTCGGTCCTAGCGGGGCAACAGCAGTTCTTC

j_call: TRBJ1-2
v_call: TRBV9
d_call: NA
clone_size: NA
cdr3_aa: CASSVAPGENGYTF
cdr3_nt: TGTGCCAGCAGCGTAGCACCGGGAGAGAATGGCTACACCTTC

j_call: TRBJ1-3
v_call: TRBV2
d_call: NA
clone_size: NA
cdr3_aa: CASRGGEALSGNTIYF
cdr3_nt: TGTGCCAGCAGGGGGGGTGAAGCGTTATCTGGAAACACCATATATTTT

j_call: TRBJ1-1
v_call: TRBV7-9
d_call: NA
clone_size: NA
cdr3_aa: CASSIGDRRDTEAFF
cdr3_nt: TGTGCCAGCAGTATAGGGGACCGGAGGGACACTGAAGCTTTCTTT

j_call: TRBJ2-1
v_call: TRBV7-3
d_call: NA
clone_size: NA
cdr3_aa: CASSLIGASFNEQFF
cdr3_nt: TGTGCCAGCAGCTTAATTGGGGCCTCCTTTAATGAGCAGTTCTTC

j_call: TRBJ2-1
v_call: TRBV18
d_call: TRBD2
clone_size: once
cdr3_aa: CASSPSNTSGYNEQFF
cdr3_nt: TGTGCCAGCTCACCATCTAATACTAGCGGATATAATGAGCAGTTCTTC

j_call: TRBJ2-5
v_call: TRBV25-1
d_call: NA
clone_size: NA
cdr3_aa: CASSGTMGETQYF
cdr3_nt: TGTGCCAGCAGTGGGACAATGGGAGAGACCCAGTACTTC

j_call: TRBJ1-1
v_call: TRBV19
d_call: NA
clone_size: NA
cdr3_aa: CASSIVPYMNTEAFF
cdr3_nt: TGTGCCAGTAGTATAGTACCCTATATGAACACTGAAGCTTTCTTT

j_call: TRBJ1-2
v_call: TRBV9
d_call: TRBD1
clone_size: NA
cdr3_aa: CASSVSVGTGNYGYTF
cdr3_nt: TGTGCCAGCAGCGTATCAGTAGGGACAGGGAACTATGGCTACACCTTC

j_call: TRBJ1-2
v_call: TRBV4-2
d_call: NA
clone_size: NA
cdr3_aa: CASSQVGQDYGYTF
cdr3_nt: TGTGCCAGCAGCCAAGTGGGGCAAGACTATGGCTACACCTTC

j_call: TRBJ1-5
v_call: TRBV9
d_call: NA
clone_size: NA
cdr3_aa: CASSVDGRGPQHF
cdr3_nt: TGTGCCAGCAGCGTAGATGGCCGAGGGCCCCAGCATTTT

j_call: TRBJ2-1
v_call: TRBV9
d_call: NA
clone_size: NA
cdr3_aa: CASSVAGYRFDEQFF
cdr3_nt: TGTGCCAGCAGCGTAGCAGGATATCGGTTCGATGAGCAGTTCTTC

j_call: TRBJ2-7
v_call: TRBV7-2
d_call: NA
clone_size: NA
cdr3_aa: CASRIRDSPNYEQYF
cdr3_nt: TGTGCCAGCAGAATAAGGGACTCCCCCAACTACGAGCAGTACTTC

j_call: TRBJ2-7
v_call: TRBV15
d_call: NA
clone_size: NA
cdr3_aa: CATSRILGQVEGEQYF
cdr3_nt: TGTGCCACCAGCAGAATCCTCGGACAGGTGGAGGGCGAGCAGTACTTC

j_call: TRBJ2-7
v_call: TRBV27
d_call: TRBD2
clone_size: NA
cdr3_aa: CASSSPSGSGYEQYF
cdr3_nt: TGTGCCAGCAGTTCCCCTAGCGGGAGTGGATACGAGCAGTACTTC

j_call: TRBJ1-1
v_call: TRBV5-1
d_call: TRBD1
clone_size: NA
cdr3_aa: CASSSGQGSARGAFF
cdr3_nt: TGCGCCAGCAGCTCGGGACAGGGGTCCGCCAGAGGCGCTTTCTTT

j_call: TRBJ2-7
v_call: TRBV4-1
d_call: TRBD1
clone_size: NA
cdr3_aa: CASSQDPGDRDGSYEQYF
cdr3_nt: TGCGCCAGCAGCCAAGACCCTGGAGACAGGGACGGATCCTACGAGCAGTACTTC